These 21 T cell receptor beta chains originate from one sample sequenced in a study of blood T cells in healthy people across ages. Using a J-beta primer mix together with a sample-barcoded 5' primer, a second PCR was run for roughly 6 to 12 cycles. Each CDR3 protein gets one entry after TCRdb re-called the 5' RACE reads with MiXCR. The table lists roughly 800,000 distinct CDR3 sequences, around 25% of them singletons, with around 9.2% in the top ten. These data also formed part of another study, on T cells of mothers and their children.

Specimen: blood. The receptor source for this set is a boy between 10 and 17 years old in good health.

The CDR3 sequence: CSATGQEINQPQHF. As DNA, the CDR3 is TGCAGTGCTACGGGACAGGAAATCAATCAGCCCCAGCATTTT. The chain joins TRBV20-1 to TRBJ1-5; 8 bases match TRBD1. The ends lost 4 bases at V and 3 bases at J; junction bases unmatched: 5. CDR1 and CDR2 (germline): DFQATT, SNEGSKA (reference sequence). CDR3 size: 14 residues.

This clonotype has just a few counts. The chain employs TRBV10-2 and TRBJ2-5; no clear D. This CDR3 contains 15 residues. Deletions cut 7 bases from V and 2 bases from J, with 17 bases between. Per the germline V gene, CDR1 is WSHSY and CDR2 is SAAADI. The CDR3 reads CASTPPDGLQETQYF. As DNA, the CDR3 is TGCGCCAGCACTCCACCGGACGGTCTACAAGAGACCCAGTACTTC.

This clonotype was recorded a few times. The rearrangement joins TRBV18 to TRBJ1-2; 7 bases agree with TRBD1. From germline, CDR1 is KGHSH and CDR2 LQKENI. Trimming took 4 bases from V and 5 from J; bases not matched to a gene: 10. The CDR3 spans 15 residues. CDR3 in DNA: TGTGCCAGCTCACGCACCGACAGGGTTGGATATGGCTACACCTTC. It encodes CASSRTDRVGYGYTF.

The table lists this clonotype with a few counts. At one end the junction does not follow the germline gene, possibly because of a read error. As DNA, the CDR3 is TGTGCCAGCAGCTTACGGAATAGCGAGACCCAGTACTTT. Translating gives CASSLRNSETQYF. This chain joins TRBV7-2 and TRBJ2-3, with D possibly matching TRBD2 (5 bases). This CDR3 is built from 13 residues. Germline V gene data show CDR1 as SGHTA and CDR2 as FQGNSA.

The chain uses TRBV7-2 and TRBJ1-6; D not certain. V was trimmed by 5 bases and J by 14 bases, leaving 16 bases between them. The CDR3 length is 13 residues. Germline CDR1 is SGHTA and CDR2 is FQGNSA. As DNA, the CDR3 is TGTGCCAGCAGCCCCCCTAGTATCGAGACCCTCCACTTT. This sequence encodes CASSPPSIETLHF.

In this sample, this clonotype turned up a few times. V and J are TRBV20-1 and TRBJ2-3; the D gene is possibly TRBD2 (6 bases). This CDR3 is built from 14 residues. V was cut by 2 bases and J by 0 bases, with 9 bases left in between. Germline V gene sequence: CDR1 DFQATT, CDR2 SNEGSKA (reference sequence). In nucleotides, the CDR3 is TGCAGTGCTAGAAGGGACTTAAGCACAGATACGCAGTATTTT. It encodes CSARRDLSTDTQYF.

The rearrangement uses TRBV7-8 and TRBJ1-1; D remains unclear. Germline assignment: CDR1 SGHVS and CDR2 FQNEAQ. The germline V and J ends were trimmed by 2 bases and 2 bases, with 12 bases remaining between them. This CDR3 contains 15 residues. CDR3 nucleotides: TGTGCCAGCAGCTTACGTGGCGGAGTTAACACTGAAGCTTTCTTT. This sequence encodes CASSLRGGVNTEAFF.

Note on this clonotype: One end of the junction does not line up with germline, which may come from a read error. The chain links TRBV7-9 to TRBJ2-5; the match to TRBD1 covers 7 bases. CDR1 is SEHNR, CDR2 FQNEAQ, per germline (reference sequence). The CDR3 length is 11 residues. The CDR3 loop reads CASSFGQAEFF. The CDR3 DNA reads TGTGCCAGCAGCTTTGGACAGGCCGAGTTCTTC.

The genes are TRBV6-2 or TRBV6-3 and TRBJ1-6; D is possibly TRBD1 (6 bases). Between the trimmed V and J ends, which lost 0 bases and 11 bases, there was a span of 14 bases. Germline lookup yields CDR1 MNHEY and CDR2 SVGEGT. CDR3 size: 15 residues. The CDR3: CASSYSQSGVPPLHF. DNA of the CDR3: TGTGCCAGCAGTTACTCCCAGTCAGGGGTGCCACCCCTCCACTTT.

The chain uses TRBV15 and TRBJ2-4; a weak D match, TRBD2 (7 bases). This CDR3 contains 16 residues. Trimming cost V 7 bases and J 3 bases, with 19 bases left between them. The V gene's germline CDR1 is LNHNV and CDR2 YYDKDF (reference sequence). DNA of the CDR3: TGTGCCACCACAGGGGTGCAACGGGAGGTCAAAAACATTCAGTACTTC. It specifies CATTGVQREVKNIQYF.

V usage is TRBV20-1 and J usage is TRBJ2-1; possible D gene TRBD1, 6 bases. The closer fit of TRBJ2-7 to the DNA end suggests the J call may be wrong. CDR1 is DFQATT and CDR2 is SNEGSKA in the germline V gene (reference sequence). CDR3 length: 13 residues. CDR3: CSASRTATYEQYF. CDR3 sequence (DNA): TGCAGTGCTAGTCGGACAGCCACCTACGAGCAGTACTTC.

The CDR3 loop reads CASSQGGLAGRNANTGELFF. Here the CDR3 DNA reads TGTGCCAGCAGTCAAGGGGGACTAGCGGGGCGCAACGCGAACACCGGGGAGCTGTTTTTT. The chain uses TRBV12-3 or TRBV12-4 and TRBJ2-2; 13 positions match TRBD2. Trimming removed 5 bases from V and 0 bases from J; junction bases left unmatched: 12. The length of the CDR3 is 20 residues.

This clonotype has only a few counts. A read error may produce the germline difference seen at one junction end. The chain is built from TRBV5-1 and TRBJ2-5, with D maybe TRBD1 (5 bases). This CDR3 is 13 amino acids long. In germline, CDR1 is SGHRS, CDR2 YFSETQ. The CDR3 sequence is CASRLGQQETQYF. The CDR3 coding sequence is TGCGCCAGCAGGTTGGGGCAACAAGAGACCCAGTACTTC.

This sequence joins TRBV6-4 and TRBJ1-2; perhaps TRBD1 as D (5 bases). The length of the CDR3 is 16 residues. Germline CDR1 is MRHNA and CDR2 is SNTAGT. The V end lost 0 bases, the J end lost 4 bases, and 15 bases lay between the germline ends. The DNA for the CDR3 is TGTGCCAGCAGTGACTCCCGGGACCCGGAGGGCTATGGCTACACCTTC. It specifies CASSDSRDPEGYGYTF.

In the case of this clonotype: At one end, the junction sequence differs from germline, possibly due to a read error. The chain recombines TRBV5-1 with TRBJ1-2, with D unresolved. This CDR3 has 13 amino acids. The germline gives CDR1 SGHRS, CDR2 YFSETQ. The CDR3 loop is CASSLARTEGCTF. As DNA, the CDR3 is TGCGCCAGCAGCTTGGCTAGGACGGAGGGCTGCACCTTC.

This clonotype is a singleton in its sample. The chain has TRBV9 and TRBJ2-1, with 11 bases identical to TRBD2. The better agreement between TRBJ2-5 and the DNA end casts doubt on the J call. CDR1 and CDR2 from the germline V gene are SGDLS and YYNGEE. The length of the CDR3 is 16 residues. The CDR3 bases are TGTGCCAGCAGCCCCCGCGGTAGCGGGGGGGAAGAGACCCAGTACTTC. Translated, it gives CASSPRGSGGEETQYF.

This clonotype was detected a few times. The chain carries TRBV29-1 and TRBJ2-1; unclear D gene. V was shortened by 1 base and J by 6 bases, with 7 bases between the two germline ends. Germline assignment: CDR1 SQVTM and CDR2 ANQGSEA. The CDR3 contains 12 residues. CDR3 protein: CSVEGWINEQFF. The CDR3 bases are TGCAGCGTTGAAGGGTGGATCAATGAGCAGTTCTTC.

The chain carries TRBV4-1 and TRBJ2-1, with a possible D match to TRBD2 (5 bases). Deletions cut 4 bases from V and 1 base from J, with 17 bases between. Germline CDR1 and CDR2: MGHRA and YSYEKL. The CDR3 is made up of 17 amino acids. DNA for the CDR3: TGCGCCAGCAGCCGCTCAGAAGGGAGTCAATCCTACAATGAGCAGTTCTTC. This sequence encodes CASSRSEGSQSYNEQFF.

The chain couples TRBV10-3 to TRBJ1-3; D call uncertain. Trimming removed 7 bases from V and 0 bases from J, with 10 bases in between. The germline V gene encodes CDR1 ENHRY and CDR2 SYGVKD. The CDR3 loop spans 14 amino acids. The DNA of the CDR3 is TGTGCCATCACCCCTCAGTCCTCTGGAAACACCATATATTTT. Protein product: CAITPQSSGNTIYF.

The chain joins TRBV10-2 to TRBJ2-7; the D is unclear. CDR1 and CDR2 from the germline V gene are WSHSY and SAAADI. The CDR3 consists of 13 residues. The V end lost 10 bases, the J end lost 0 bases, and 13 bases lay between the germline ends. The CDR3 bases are TGCGCCACCGAGGCTTTGTCCTCCTACGAGCAGTACTTC. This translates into CATEALSSYEQYF.

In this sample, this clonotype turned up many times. The CDR3 coding sequence is TGTGCCAGCAGCGTAGACGGCGGGAGCTCCTACGAGCAGTACTTC. This translates into CASSVDGGSSYEQYF. This chain uses TRBV9 with TRBJ2-7, with 7 bases that match TRBD2. CDR1 and CDR2 (germline): SGDLS, YYNGEE. The V gene end was trimmed by 0 bases and the J gene end by 0 bases; junction bases not matched to a gene: 3. The CDR3 has 15 amino acids.